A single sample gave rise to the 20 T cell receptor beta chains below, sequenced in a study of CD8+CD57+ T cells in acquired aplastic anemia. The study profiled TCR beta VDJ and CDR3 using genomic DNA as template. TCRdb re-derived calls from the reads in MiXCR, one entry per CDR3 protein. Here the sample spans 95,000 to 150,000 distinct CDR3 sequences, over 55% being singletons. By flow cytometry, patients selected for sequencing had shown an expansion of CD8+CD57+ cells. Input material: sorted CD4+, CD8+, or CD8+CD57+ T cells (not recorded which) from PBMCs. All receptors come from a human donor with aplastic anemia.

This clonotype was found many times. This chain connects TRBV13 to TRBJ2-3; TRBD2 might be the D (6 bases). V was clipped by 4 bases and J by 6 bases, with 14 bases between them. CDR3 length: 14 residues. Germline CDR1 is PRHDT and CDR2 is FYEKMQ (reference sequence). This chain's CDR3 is CASSSGLASDTQYF. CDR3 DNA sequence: TGTGCCAGCAGCTCCGGGCTAGCGTCTGATACGCAGTATTTT. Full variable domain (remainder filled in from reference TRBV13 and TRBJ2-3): AAGVIQSPRHLIKEKRETATLKCYPIPRHDTVYWYQQGPGQDPQFLISFYEKMQSDKGSIPDRFSAQQFSDYHSELNMSSLELGDSALYFCASSSGLASDTQYFGPGTRLTVL.

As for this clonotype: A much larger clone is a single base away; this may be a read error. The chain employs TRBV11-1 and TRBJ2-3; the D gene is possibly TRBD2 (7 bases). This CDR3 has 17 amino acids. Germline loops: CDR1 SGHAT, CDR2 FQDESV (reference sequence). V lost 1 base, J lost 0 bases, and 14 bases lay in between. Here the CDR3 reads CASSLGSGGPSTDTQYF. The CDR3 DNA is TGTGCCAGCAGCTTAGGTTCCGGGGGGCCCAGCACAGATACGCAGTATTTT. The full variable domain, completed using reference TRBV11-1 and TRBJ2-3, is EAEVAQSPRYKITEKSQAVAFWCDPISGHATLYWYRQILGQGPELLVQFQDESVVDDSQLPKDRFSAERLKGVDSTLKIQPAELGDSAMYLCASSLGSGGPSTDTQYFGPGTRLTVL.

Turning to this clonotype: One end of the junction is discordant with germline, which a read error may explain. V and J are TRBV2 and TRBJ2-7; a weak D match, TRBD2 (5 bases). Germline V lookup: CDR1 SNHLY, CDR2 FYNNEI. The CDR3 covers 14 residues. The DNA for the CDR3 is TGCGCCAGCAGCCCCTGGGTAGGGAGCTACGAGCAGTACTTC. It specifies CASSPWVGSYEQYF.

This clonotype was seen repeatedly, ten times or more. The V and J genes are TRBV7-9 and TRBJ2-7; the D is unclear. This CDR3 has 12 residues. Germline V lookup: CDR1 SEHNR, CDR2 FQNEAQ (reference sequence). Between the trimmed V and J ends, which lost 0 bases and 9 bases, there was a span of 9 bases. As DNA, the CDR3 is TGTGCCAGCAGCTTAGCAGGGTCTTGGCAGTACTTC. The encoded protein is CASSLAGSWQYF.

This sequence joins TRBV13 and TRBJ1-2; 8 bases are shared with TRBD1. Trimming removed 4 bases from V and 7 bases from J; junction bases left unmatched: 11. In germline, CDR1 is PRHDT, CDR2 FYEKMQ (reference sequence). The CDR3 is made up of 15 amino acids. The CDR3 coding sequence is TGTGCCAGCAGCTCCAACAGACAGGGGTTTAGTGGCTACACCTTC. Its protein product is CASSSNRQGFSGYTF.

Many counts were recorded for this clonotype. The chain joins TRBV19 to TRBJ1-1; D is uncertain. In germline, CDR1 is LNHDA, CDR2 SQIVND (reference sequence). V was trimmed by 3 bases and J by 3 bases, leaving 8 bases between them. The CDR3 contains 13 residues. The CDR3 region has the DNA TGTGCCAGTAGTATTCGTCCAGACACTGAAGCTTTCTTT. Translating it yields CASSIRPDTEAFF.

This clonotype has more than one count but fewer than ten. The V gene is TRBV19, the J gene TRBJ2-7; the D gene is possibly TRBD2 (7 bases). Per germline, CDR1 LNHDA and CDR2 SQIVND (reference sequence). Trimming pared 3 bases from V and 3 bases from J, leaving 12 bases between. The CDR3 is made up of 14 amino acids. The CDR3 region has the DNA TGTGCCAGTAGTATGAAAAGGGGGGGCTACGAGCAGTACTTC. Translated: CASSMKRGGYEQYF.

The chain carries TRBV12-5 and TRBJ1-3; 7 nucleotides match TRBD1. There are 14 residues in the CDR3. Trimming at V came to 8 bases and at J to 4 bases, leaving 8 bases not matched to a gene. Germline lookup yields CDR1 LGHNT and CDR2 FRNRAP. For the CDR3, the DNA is TGTGCTAGTCTTCACGACAGGGTAGGAAACACCATATATTTT. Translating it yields CASLHDRVGNTIYF.

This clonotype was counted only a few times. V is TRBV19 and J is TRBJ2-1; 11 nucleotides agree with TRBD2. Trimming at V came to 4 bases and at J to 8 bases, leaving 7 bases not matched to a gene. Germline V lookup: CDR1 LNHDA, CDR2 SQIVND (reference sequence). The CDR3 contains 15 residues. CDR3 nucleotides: TGTGCCAGTAGTAACCCGGGACTAGCGGTCCATGAGCAGTTCTTC. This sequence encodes CASSNPGLAVHEQFF.

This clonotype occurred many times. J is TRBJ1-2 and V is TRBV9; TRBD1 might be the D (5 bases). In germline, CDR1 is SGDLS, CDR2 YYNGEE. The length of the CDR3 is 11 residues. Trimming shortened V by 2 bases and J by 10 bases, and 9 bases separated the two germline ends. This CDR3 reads CASSVSGFYTF. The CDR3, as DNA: TGTGCCAGCAGCGTCTCAGGGTTCTACACCTTC.

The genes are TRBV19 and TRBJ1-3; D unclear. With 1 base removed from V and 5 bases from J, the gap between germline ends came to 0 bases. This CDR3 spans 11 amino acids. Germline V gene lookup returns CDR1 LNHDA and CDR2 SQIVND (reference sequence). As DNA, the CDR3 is TGTGCCAGTAGTATAGGAAACACCATATATTTT. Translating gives CASSIGNTIYF.

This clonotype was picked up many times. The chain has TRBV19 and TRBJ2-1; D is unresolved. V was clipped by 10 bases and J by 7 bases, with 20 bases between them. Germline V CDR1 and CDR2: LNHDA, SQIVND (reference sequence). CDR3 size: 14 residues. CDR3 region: CAISHASAKNEQFF. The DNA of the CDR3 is TGTGCCATCTCCCACGCCTCAGCGAAGAATGAGCAGTTCTTC.

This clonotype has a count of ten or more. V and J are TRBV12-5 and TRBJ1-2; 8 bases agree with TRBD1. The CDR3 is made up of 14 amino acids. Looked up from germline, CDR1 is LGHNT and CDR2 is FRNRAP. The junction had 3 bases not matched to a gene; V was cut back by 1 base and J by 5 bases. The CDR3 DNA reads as TGTGCTAGTGGTTTGGAGGACAGGGCGTATGGCTACACCTTC. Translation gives CASGLEDRAYGYTF. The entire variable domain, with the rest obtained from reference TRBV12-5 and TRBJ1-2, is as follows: DARVTQTPRHKVTEMGQEVTMRCQPILGHNTVFWYRQTMMQGLELLAYFRNRAPLDDSGMPKDRFSAEMPDATLATLKIQPSEPRDSAVYFCASGLEDRAYGYTFGSGTRLTVV.

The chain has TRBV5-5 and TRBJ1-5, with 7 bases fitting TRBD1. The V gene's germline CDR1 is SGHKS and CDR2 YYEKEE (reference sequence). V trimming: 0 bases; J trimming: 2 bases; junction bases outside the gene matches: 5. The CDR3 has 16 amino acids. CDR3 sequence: CASSLGTGGGNQPQHF. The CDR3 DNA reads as TGTGCCAGCAGCTTGGGGACAGGCGGGGGCAATCAGCCCCAGCATTTT.

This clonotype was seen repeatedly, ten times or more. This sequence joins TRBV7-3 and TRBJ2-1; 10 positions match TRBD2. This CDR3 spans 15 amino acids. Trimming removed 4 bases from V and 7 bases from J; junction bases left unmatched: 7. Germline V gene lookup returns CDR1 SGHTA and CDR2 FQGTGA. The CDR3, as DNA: TGTGCCAGCAGCTCAGCGGGGGGGGGAAGAAATGAGCAGTTCTTC. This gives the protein CASSSAGGGRNEQFF.

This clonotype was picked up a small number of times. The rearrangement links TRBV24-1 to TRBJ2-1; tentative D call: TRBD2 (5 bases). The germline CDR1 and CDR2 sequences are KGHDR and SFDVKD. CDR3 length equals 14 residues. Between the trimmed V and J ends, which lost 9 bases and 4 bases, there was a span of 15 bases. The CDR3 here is CATSTARGYNEQFF. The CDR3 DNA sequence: TGTGCCACCTCCACGGCGCGAGGGTACAATGAGCAGTTCTTC.

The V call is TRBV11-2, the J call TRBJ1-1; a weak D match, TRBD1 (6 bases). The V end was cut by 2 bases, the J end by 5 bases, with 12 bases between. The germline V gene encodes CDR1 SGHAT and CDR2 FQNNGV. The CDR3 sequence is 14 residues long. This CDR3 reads CASSLQGPGTEAFF. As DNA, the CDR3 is TGTGCCAGCAGCTTACAGGGGCCGGGAACTGAAGCTTTCTTT.

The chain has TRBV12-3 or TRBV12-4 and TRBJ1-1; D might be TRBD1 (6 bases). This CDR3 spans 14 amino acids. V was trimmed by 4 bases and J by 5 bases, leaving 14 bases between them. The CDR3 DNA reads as TGTGCCAGCAGTTCCCTTGGGGGCGGAACTGAAGCTTTCTTT. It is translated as CASSSLGGGTEAFF.

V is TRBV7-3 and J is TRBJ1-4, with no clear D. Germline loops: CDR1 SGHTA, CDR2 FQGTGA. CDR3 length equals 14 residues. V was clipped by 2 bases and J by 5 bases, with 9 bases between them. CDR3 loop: CASSLWVPNEKLFF. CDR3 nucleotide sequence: TGTGCCAGCAGCTTATGGGTACCGAATGAAAAACTGTTTTTT.

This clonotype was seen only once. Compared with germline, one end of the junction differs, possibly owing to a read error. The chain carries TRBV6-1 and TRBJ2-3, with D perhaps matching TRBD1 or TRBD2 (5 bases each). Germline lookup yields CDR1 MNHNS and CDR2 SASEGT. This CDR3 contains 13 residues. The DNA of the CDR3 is TGTGCCAGCAGAGAAGCCGGGGCTGATACGCAGTATTTT. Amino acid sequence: CASREAGADTQYF.